Listed here are 24 T cell receptor beta chains from one sample, sequenced in a study of shared clonotypes between healthy human individuals. Data came from immunoSEQ multiplex PCR; TCRdb stores just in-frame clones and leaves some out. This sample has about a million clones, with roughly 77% found just once. The source material was memory CD4+ T cells from PBMCs. Subset: CD45RA-negative fraction. The receptor set was obtained from a man younger than 35 in good health. Some clones in this sample may be carry-over from other donors' samples.

This chain links TRBV6-5 with TRBJ1-4, with D unclear. V was cut by 6 bases and J by 3 bases, with 11 bases left in between. The germline CDR1 and CDR2 sequences are MNHEY and SVGAGI. This CDR3 is built from 14 residues. The CDR3 sequence is CASRSSGANEKLFF. Here the CDR3 DNA reads TGTGCCAGCAGGAGCTCCGGAGCTAATGAAAAACTGTTTTTT.

V usage is TRBV19 and J usage is TRBJ2-1; D perhaps matches TRBD2 (7 bases). The ends were cut back, 3 bases at V and 2 bases at J, with 17 bases in the middle. Germline lookup yields CDR1 LNHDA and CDR2 SQIVND (reference sequence). The length of the CDR3 is 17 residues. The CDR3 DNA reads as TGTGCCAGTAGTATTTCGGGGGGCAGGAGGCCCTACAATGAGCAGTTCTTC. Protein product: CASSISGGRRPYNEQFF.

About this clone itself: Germline is not matched at one junction end, which may reflect a read error. The chain couples TRBV28 to TRBJ1-1, with D possibly TRBD1 on 5 matching bases. CDR1 is MDHEN, CDR2 SYDVKM, per germline. The CDR3 is 13 residues long. CDR3 DNA: TGTGCCAGCAGTTTATCGGGACGCGGACTCCCGAATTTT. Encoded protein: CASSLSGRGLPNF.

The chain links TRBV5-1 to TRBJ1-1, with TRBD1 matching over 7 bases. The CDR3 totals 15 residues. V lost 3 bases to trimming and J lost 2 bases; unmatched junction nucleotides: 7. The germline V gene has CDR1 SGHRS and CDR2 YFSETQ. This chain's CDR3 is CASSWGPGGNTEAFF. CDR3 DNA sequence: TGCGCCAGCAGCTGGGGTCCAGGGGGAAACACTGAAGCTTTCTTT.

CDR3 nucleotides: TGTGCCAGCAGGCCGGACCGCACTAGCACAGATACGCAGTATTTT. Amino acid sequence: CASRPDRTSTDTQYF. The chain combines TRBV6-4 with TRBJ2-3, with no clear D. The germline V and J ends were trimmed by 6 bases and 0 bases, with 13 bases remaining between them. CDR1 is MRHNA and CDR2 is SNTAGT in the germline V gene. The length of the CDR3 is 15 residues.

The J gene is TRBJ2-3, the V gene TRBV29-1; TRBD2 aligns across 9 bases. The germline CDR1 and CDR2 sequences are SQVTM and ANQGSEA. V lost 4 bases, J lost 4 bases, and 9 bases stayed unmatched. The CDR3 contains 15 residues. The CDR3: CSVGFAGGVADTQYF. The CDR3 nucleotides are TGCAGCGTTGGTTTCGCGGGAGGGGTCGCAGATACGCAGTATTTT.

The chain joins TRBV21-1 to TRBJ2-1; the table's D gene call, TRBD1, was not cross checked with the DNA. TRBV21-1 is a pseudogene. The CDR3 extends over 13 amino acids. This CDR3 reads CASSKTETYSFLF. CDR3 DNA: TGTGCCAGCAGCAAGACAGAGACCTATAGCTTCCTCTTC.

The rearrangement uses TRBV5-1 and TRBJ2-5, with 13 bases fitting TRBD2. The trim removed 4 bases at V and 2 bases at J, leaving 8 bases unmatched. Germline V gene lookup returns CDR1 SGHRS and CDR2 YFSETQ. This CDR3 contains 17 residues. This CDR3 is CASSHGTSGILQETQYF. The CDR3 DNA follows: TGCGCCAGCAGCCACGGGACTAGCGGGATCTTACAAGAGACCCAGTACTTC.

Worth noting for this clone: This sequence may be a read error, since a much larger clone differs from it by one base. The chain is built from TRBV9 and TRBJ2-2; D is ambiguous. CDR1 is SGDLS, CDR2 YYNGEE, per germline. This CDR3 region has 14 residues. V was clipped by 0 bases and J by 1 base, with 4 bases between them. The CDR3 protein is CASSVGGNTGELFF. For the CDR3, the DNA is TGTGCCAGCAGCGTAGGAGGGAACACCGGGGAGCTGTTTTTT. Based on the CDR3 plus reference TRBV9 and TRBJ2-2, the full variable domain is DSGVTQTPKHLITATGQRVTLRCSPRSGDLSVYWYQQSLDQGLQFLIQYYNGEERAKGNILERFSAQQFPDLHSELNLSSLELGDSALYFCASSVGGNTGELFFGEGSRLTVL.

In the case of this clone: Other DNA sequences from this sample encode an identical CDR3 as well. The V call is TRBV7-2, the J call TRBJ2-3; D is ambiguous. The V end was cut by 4 bases, the J end by 0 bases, with 8 bases between. The CDR3 runs to 14 residues. CDR1 is SGHTA, CDR2 FQGNSA, per germline. Written as DNA, the CDR3 is TGTGCCAGCAGCTCACTTGCTAGCACAGATACGCAGTATTTT. It translates to CASSSLASTDTQYF.

This clone was seen ten or more times. The same CDR3 is also encoded by other DNA sequences in this sample. The genes are TRBV20-1 and TRBJ2-5; tentatively, D is TRBD2 (6 bases). The V gene lost 3 bases and the J gene lost 4 bases, with 6 bases spanning the gap. CDR1 and CDR2 (germline): DFQATT, SNEGSKA (reference sequence). This CDR3 has 11 amino acids. The CDR3 protein is CSASGRETQYF. CDR3 in DNA: TGCAGTGCTAGCGGGAGAGAGACCCAGTACTTC.

The chain couples TRBV5-1 to TRBJ1-1; D is perhaps TRBD1 (5 bases). The CDR3 has 14 amino acids. The germline V gene encodes CDR1 SGHRS and CDR2 YFSETQ. V was cut by 1 base and J by 3 bases, with 10 bases left in between. CDR3 loop: CASSLYGGDTEAFF. In DNA form, the CDR3 reads TGCGCCAGCAGCTTGTATGGGGGGGACACTGAAGCTTTCTTT.

The V gene is TRBV6-5, the J gene TRBJ2-7, with D maybe TRBD2 (6 bases). V shed 7 bases and J shed 6 bases, with 13 bases lying between them. This CDR3 comprises 12 residues. Germline CDR1 reads MNHEY; CDR2 reads SVGAGI. The CDR3 DNA is TGTGCCAGCAACCCCCCCGGGGGCGAGCAGTACTTC. It codes for CASNPPGGEQYF.

This clone has only a few counts. The genes are TRBV18 and TRBJ2-7, with D possibly being TRBD1 or TRBD2 (6 bases each). Germline assignment: CDR1 KGHSH and CDR2 LQKENI. Trimming cost V 4 bases and J 6 bases, with 19 bases left between them. This CDR3 region has 15 residues. CDR3 sequence (DNA): TGTGCCAGCTCACGAGTGGAGGGGGATGGTCCCGAGCAGTACTTC. Residues: CASSRVEGDGPEQYF.

This clone was counted many times. Other DNA sequences in the same sample also yield this CDR3. V gene TRBV6-1 combines with J gene TRBJ2-7; TRBD1 matches 11 bases. CDR1 and CDR2 (germline): MNHNS, SASEGT. This CDR3 is 15 amino acids long. The V gene end was trimmed by 3 bases and the J gene end by 5 bases; junction bases not matched to a gene: 6. The CDR3: CASSESGTGGNEQYF. The CDR3 bases are TGTGCCAGCAGTGAGAGCGGGACAGGGGGTAACGAGCAGTACTTC.

Worth noting for this clone: A junction boundary mismatches the germline segment, possibly from a read error. This chain uses TRBV10-2 with TRBJ1-1, with TRBD1 as a possible D gene (5 bases). The germline V gene has CDR1 WSHSY and CDR2 SAAADI. The CDR3 has 13 residues. CDR3 residues: CASSQSLTGEAFF. The CDR3 nucleotides read TGCGCCAGCAGTCAGTCCCTCACAGGTGAAGCTTTCTTT.

This clone was counted between two and nine times. The chain combines TRBV6-5 with TRBJ1-2; the match to TRBD1 covers 7 bases. After removal of 6 bases from V and 6 bases from J, the junction contained 13 bases not matched to a gene. CDR1 and CDR2 from the germline V gene are MNHEY and SVGAGI. This CDR3 comprises 15 residues. DNA for the CDR3: TGTGCCAGCAGCGGCTTTGGACAGGCACTTCATGGCTACACCTTC. As protein: CASSGFGQALHGYTF.

Remarks on this clone: Other nucleotide sequences in the sample specify the same CDR3. The chain employs TRBV5-1 and TRBJ1-1, with D possibly matching TRBD1 (6 bases). This CDR3 is 14 amino acids long. Germline-derived CDR1 and CDR2 are SGHRS and YFSETQ. The V end lost 4 bases, the J end lost 1 base, and 11 bases lay between the germline ends. The DNA of the CDR3 is TGCGCCAGCAGCCCCGGACAGAGGAACACTGAAGCTTTCTTT. Translating it yields CASSPGQRNTEAFF. The full variable domain, its missing parts supplied by reference TRBV5-1 and TRBJ1-1, is KAGVTQTPRYLIKTRGQQVTLSCSPISGHRSVSWYQQTPGQGLQFLFEYFSETQRNKGNFPGRFSGRQFSNSRSEMNVSTLELGDSALYLCASSPGQRNTEAFFGQGTRLTVV.

The chain joins TRBV5-6 to TRBJ1-1, with D possibly being TRBD1 (5 bases). The CDR3 spans 15 residues. With 2 bases removed from V and 8 bases from J, the gap between germline ends came to 19 bases. CDR1 is SGHDT and CDR2 is YYEEEE in the germline V gene. CDR3 loop: CASSFRGRPVSEAFF. DNA of the CDR3: TGTGCCAGCAGCTTCCGGGGACGCCCGGTGTCGGAAGCTTTCTTT.

Only one count was recorded for this clone. The chain is built from TRBV5-1 and TRBJ2-2, with TRBD2 matching 9 bases. Looked up from germline, CDR1 is SGHRS and CDR2 is YFSETQ. J was trimmed by 0 bases and V by 0 bases; bases with no gene match: 6. The CDR3 totals 18 residues. CDR3 amino acids: CASSLEISGSANTGELFF. In nucleotides, the CDR3 is TGCGCCAGCAGCTTGGAAATTAGCGGGAGCGCGAACACCGGGGAGCTGTTTTTT.

The V and J genes are TRBV19 and TRBJ1-2, with D perhaps TRBD1 (5 bases). This CDR3 comprises 11 residues. Germline CDR1 and CDR2: LNHDA and SQIVND (reference sequence). V was clipped by 9 bases and J by 4 bases, with 9 bases between them. The DNA for the CDR3 is TGTGCCAGCGCGGACATCTATGGCTACACCTTC. This sequence encodes CASADIYGYTF.

With respect to this clone: This may come from a read error, since a much larger clone is one base off. The chain uses TRBV10-2 and TRBJ1-3; TRBD1 matches at 7 bases. Trimming took 3 bases from V and 0 from J; bases not matched to a gene: 2. The germline CDR1 and CDR2 sequences are WSHSY and SAAADI. This CDR3 is 15 amino acids long. The CDR3 DNA is TGCGCCAGCAGTGACAGGGGGAGCTCTGGAAACACCATATATTTT. Residues: CASSDRGSSGNTIYF.

This sequence joins TRBV19 and TRBJ2-5; TRBD2 is a possible D gene (6 bases). This CDR3 has 15 residues. Trimming pared 5 bases from V and 5 bases from J, leaving 18 bases between. CDR1 LNHDA and CDR2 SQIVND come from the germline V gene (reference sequence). This chain's CDR3 is CASSPSGGAGETQYF. For the CDR3, the DNA is TGTGCCAGTAGTCCAAGCGGAGGGGCAGGGGAGACCCAGTACTTC.

The rearrangement links TRBV6-1 to TRBJ1-2; 7 nucleotides line up with TRBD1. There are 13 residues in the CDR3. Per the germline V gene, CDR1 is MNHNS and CDR2 is SASEGT. V shed 8 bases, J shed 6 bases, and the junction held 9 bases outside the gene matches. CDR3 coding DNA: TGTGCCAGCCACGGGACAGAGAAAAATGGCTACACCTTC. This translates into CASHGTEKNGYTF.